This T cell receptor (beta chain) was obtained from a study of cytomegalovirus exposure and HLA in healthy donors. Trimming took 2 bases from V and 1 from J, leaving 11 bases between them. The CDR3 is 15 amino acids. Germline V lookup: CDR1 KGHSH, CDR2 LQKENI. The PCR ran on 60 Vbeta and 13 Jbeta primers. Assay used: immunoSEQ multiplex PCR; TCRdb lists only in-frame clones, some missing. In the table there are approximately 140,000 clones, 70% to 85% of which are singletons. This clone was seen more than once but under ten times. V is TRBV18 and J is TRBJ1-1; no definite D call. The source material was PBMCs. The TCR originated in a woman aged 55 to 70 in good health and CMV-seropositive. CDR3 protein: CASSPGFGGNTEAFF. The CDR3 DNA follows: TGTGCCAGCTCACCAGGTTTCGGCGGGAACACTGAAGCTTTCTTT.